The 6 T cell receptor beta chains below all came from one sample that was sequenced in a study of cytotoxic CD8 clonotypes in ibrutinib-treated CLL. Using immunoSEQ multiplex PCR, the repertoire was profiled, and TCRdb retains in-frame clones only, with some absent. This table holds about 140,000 clones, over 75% found once. The sample here was PBMCs, taken after 36 months of ibrutinib treatment. Every receptor here comes from a human donor with chronic lymphocytic leukemia.

The chain couples TRBV6-1 to TRBJ1-2; tentatively, D is TRBD1 (5 bases). Germline-derived CDR1 and CDR2 are MNHNS and SASEGT. Between the trimmed V and J ends, which lost 2 bases and 4 bases, there was a span of 11 bases. The CDR3 has 14 residues. In DNA, the CDR3 is TGTGCCAGCAGTGAAAACCTAGACAGCTATGGCTACACCTTC. It encodes CASSENLDSYGYTF.

This clone occurred a few times. This rearrangement joins TRBV28 to TRBJ1-5; 7 nucleotides line up with TRBD1. CDR1 MDHEN and CDR2 SYDVKM come from the germline V gene. V shed 9 bases and J 7 bases; nucleotides not matched to a gene: 6. This CDR3 region has 12 residues. As DNA, the CDR3 is TGTGCCAGTCGAAGGGGGCAACAGCCCCAGCATTTT. It yields the protein CASRRGQQPQHF.

The chain has TRBV5-1 and TRBJ2-3; possibly TRBD1 for D (5 bases). CDR3 size: 15 residues. The germline gives CDR1 SGHRS, CDR2 YFSETQ. Trimming left V 1 base short and J 4 bases short, with 13 bases between. The CDR3 DNA reads TGCGCCAGCAGCTTGCAGGGTAATAAGGCAGATACGCAGTATTTT. Its translation is CASSLQGNKADTQYF.

The V call is TRBV28, the J call TRBJ1-2; possibly TRBD1 for D (5 bases). The CDR3 has 12 residues. Germline CDR1 MDHEN, CDR2 SYDVKM. The V end lost 8 bases, the J end lost 4 bases, and 11 bases lay between the germline ends. CDR3 protein: CASDQGAYGYTF. CDR3 nucleotides: TGTGCCAGCGACCAGGGAGCCTATGGCTACACCTTC.

The V call is TRBV7-3, the J call TRBJ1-1, with a tentative D call TRBD1 (6 bases). V was clipped by 1 base and J by 3 bases, with 12 bases between them. CDR3 length: 15 amino acids. CDR1 is SGHTA, CDR2 FQGTGA, per germline. The CDR3 is CASSLIGGLDTEAFF. In DNA, the CDR3 is TGTGCCAGCAGCTTAATTGGGGGGCTGGACACTGAAGCTTTCTTT.

The V call is TRBV30, the J call TRBJ2-7; 8 bases fit TRBD2. Trimming at V came to 8 bases and at J to 9 bases, leaving 12 bases not matched to a gene. CDR1 is GTSNPN, CDR2 SVGIG, per germline (reference sequence). The CDR3 is 12 residues long. The CDR3 region is CAGSGGAVGQYF. The CDR3 nucleotides are TGTGCCGGTTCCGGGGGGGCCGTTGGGCAGTACTTC.